The entry below gives a single TCR beta chain sequence along with its context. This record comes from a study of blood T cell repertoires in COVID-19. The germline V gene has CDR1 MRHNA and CDR2 SNTAGT. This CDR3 is 14 amino acids long. V trimming: 8 bases; J trimming: 5 bases; junction bases outside the gene matches: 4. Profiled with immunoSEQ multiplex PCR; TCRdb holds only in-frame clones, not every one. The table has fewer than 250,000 clones, around 84% seen once. The receptor comes from a woman aged 25 to 39 who had recovered from COVID-19. Sequenced: PBMCs or T cells enriched from blood (not recorded which). The chain has TRBV6-4 and TRBJ2-2, with 11 bases that match TRBD2. The CDR3 DNA is TGTGCCAGCTCTACTAGCGGGAGTACCGGGGAGCTGTTTTTT. Its protein product is CASSTSGSTGELFF.